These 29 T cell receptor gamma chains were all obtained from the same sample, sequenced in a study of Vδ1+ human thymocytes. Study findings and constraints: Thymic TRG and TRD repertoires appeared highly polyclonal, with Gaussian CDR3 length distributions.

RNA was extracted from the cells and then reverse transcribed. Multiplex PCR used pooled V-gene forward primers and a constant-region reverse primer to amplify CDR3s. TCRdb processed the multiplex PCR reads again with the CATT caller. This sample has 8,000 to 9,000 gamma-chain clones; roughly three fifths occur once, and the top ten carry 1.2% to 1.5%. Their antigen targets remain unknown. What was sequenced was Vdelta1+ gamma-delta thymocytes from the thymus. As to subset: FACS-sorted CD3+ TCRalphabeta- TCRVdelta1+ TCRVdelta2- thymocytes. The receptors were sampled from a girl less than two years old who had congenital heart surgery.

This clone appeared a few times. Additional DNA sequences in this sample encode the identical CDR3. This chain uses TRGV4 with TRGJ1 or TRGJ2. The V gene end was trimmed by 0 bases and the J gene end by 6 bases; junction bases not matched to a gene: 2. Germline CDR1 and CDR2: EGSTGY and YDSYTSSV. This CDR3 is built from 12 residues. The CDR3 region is CATWDGPYKKLF. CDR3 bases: TGTGCCACCTGGGATGGGCCTTATAAGAAACTCTTT.

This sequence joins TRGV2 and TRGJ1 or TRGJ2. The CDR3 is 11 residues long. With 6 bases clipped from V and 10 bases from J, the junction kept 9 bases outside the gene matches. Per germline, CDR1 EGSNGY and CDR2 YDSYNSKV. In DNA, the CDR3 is TGTGCCACCTGGATTCAGGGGAAGAAACTCTTT. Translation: CATWIQGKKLF.

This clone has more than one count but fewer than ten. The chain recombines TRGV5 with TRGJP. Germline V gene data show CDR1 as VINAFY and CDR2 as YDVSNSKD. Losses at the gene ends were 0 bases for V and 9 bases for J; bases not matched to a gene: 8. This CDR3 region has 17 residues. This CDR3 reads CATWDRLEGLGKKIKVF. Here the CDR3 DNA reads TGTGCCACCTGGGACAGGCTTGAGGGGTTGGGCAAAAAAATCAAGGTATTT.

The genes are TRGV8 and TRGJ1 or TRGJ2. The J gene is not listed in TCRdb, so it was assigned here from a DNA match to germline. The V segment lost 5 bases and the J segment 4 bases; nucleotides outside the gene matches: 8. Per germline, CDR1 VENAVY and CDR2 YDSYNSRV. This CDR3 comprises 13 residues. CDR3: CATWGLPYYKKLF. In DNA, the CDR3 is TGTGCCACCTGGGGCCTTCCCTATTATAAGAAACTCTTT.

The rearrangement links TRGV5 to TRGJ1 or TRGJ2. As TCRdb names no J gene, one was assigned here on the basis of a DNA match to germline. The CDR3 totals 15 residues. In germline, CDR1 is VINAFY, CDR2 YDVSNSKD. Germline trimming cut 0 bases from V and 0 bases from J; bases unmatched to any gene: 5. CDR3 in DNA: TGTGCCACCTGGGACAGGCGGATGAATTATTATAAGAAACTCTTT. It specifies CATWDRRMNYYKKLF.

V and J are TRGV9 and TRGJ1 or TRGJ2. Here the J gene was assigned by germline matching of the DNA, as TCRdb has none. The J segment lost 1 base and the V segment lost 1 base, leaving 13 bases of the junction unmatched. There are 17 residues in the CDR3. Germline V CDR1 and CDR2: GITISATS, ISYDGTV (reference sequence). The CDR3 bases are TGTGCCTTGTGGGAGGTCCACCTGGACCCTAATTATTATAAGAAACTCTTT. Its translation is CALWEVHLDPNYYKKLF.

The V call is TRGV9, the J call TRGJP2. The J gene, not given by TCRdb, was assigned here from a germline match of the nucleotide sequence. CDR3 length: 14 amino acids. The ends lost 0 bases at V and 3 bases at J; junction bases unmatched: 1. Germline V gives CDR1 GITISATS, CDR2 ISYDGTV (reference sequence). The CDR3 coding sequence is TGTGCCTTGTGGGAGGTGCGTAGTGATTGGATCAAGACGTTT. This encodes CALWEVRSDWIKTF.

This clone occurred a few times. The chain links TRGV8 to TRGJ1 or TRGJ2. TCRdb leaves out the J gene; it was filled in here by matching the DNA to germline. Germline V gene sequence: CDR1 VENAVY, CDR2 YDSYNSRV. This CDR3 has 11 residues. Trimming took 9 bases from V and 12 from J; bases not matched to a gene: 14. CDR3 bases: TGTGCCACCCCCGCCCACCGCGGGAAACTCTTT. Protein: CATPAHRGKLF.

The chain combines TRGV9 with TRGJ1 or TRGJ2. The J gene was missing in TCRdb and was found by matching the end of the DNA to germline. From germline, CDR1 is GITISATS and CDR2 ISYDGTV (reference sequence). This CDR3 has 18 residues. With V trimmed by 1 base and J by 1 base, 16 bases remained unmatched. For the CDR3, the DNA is TGTGCCTTGTGGGAGGTCGGGCGCCAAACCCTTAATTATTATAAGAAACTCTTT. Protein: CALWEVGRQTLNYYKKLF.

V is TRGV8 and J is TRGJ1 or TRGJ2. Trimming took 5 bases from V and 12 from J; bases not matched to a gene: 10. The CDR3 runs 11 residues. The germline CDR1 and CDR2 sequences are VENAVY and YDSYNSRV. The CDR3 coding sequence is TGTGCCACCTGGGGTACCTCACGGAAACTCTTT. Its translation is CATWGTSRKLF.

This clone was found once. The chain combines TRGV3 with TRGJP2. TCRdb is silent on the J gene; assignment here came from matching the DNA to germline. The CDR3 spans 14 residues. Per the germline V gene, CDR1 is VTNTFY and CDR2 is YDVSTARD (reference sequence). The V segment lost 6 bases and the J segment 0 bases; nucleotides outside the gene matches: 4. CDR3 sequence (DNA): TGTGCCACCTGGATTCATAGTAGTGATTGGATCAAGACGTTT. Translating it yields CATWIHSSDWIKTF.

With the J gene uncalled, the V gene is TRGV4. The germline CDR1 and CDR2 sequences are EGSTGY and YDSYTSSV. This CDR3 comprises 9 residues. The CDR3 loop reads CATWDGRLF. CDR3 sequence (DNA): TGTGCCACCTGGGATGGGCGACTCTTT.

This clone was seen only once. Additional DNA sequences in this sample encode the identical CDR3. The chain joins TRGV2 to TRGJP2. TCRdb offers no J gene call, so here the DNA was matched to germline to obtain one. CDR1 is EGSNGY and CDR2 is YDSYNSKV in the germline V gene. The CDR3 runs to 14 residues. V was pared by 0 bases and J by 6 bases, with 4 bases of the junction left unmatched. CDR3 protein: CATWDGRGDWIKTF. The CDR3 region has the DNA TGTGCCACCTGGGACGGGCGAGGTGATTGGATCAAGACGTTT.

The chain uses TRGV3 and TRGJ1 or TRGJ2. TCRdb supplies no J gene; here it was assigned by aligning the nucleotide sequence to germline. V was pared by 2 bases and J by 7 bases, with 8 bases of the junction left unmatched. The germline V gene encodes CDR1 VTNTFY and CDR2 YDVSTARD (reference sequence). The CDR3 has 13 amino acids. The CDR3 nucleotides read TGTGCCACCTGGGACAAGTCAAAATATAAGAAACTCTTT. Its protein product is CATWDKSKYKKLF.

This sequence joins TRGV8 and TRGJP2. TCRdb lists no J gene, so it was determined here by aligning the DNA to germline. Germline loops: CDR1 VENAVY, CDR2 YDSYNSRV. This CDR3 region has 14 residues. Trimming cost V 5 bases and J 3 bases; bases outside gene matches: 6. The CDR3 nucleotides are TGTGCCACCTGGGCGTCCCGTAGTGATTGGATCAAGACGTTT. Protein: CATWASRSDWIKTF.

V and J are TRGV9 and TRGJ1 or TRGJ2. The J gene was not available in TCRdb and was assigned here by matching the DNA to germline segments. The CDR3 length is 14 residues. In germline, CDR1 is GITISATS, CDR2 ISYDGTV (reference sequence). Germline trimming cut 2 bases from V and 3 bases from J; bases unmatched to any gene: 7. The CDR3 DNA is TGTGCCTTGTGGGAGGGCCATTGTTATTATAAGAAACTCTTT. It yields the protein CALWEGHCYYKKLF.

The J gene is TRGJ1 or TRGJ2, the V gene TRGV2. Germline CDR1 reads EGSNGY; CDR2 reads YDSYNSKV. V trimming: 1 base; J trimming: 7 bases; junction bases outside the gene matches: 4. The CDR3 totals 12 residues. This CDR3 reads CATWDGGYKKLF. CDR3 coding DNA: TGTGCCACCTGGGACGGAGGGTATAAGAAACTCTTT.

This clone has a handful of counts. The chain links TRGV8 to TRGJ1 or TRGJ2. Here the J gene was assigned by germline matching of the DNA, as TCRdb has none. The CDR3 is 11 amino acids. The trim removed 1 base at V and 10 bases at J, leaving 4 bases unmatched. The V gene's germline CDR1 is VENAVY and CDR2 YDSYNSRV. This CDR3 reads CATWDSRKKLF. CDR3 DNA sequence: TGTGCCACCTGGGATAGTCGGAAGAAACTCTTT.

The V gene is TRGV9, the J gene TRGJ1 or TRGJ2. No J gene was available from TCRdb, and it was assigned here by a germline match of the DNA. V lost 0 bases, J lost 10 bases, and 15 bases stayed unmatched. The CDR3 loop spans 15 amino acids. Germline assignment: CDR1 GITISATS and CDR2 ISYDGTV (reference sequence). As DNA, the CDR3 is TGTGCCTTGTGGGAGGTGTTGAAATCAAGGAAAAAGAAACTCTTT. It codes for CALWEVLKSRKKKLF.

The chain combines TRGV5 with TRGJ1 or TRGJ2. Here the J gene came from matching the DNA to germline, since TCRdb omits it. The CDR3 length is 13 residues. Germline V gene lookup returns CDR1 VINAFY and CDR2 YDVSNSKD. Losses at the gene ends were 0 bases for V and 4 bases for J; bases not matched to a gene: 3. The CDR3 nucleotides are TGTGCCACCTGGGACAGGGGCTATTATAAGAAACTCTTT. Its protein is CATWDRGYYKKLF.

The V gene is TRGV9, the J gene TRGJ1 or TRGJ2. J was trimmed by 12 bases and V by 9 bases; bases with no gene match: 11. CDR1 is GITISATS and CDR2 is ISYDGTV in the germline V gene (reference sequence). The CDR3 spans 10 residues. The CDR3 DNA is TGTGCCTTGCCCATCGACATGAAACTCTTT. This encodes CALPIDMKLF.

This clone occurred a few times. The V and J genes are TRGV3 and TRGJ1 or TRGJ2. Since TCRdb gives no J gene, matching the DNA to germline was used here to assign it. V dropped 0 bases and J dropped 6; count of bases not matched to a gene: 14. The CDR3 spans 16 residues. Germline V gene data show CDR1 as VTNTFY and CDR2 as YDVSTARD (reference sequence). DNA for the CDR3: TGTGCCACCTGGGACAGGCTCCCCCCATATGGTTATAAGAAACTCTTT. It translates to CATWDRLPPYGYKKLF.

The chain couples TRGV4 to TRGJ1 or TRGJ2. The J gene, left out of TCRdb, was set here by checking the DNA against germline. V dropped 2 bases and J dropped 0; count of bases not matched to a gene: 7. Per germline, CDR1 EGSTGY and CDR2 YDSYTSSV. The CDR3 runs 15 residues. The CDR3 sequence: CATWDAGVNYYKKLF. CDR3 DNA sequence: TGTGCCACCTGGGATGCGGGGGTGAATTATTATAAGAAACTCTTT.

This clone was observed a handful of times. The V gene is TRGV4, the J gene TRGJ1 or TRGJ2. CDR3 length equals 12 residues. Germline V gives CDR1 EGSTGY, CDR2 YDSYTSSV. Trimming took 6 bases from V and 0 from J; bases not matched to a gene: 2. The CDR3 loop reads CATWKNYYKKLF. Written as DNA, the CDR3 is TGTGCCACCTGGAAGAATTATTATAAGAAACTCTTT.

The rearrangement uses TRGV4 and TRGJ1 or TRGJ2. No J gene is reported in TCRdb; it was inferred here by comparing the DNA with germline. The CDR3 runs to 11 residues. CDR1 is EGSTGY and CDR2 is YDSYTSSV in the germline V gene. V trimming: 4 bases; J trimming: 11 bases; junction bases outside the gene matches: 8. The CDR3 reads CATWEGAEKLF. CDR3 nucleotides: TGTGCCACCTGGGAGGGAGCGGAGAAACTCTTT.

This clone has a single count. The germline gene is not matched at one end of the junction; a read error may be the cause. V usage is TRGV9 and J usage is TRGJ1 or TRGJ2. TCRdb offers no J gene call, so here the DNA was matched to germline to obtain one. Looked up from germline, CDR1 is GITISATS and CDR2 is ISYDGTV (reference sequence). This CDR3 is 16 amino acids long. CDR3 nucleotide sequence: TGTGCCTGGTGGGAACGAAGACCGAATACTTATTATAAGAAACTCTTT. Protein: CAWWERRPNTYYKKLF.

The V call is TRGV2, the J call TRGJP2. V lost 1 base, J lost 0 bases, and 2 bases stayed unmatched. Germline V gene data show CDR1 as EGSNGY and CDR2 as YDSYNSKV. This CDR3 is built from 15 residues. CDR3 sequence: CATWDGHSSDWIKTF. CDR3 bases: TGTGCCACCTGGGACGGCCATAGTAGTGATTGGATCAAGACGTTT.

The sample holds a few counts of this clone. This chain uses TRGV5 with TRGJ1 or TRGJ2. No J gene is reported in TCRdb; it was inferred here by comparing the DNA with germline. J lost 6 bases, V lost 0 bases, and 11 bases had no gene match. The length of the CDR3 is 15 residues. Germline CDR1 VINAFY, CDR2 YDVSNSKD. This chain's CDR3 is CATWDRPREAYKKLF. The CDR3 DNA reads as TGTGCCACCTGGGACAGGCCCCGGGAAGCTTATAAGAAACTCTTT.

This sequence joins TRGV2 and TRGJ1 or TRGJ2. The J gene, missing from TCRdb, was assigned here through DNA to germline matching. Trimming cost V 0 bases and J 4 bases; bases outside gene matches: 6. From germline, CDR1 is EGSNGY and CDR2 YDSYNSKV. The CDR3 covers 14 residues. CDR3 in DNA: TGTGCCACCTGGGACGGGCCACAGTATTATAAGAAACTCTTT. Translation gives CATWDGPQYYKKLF.